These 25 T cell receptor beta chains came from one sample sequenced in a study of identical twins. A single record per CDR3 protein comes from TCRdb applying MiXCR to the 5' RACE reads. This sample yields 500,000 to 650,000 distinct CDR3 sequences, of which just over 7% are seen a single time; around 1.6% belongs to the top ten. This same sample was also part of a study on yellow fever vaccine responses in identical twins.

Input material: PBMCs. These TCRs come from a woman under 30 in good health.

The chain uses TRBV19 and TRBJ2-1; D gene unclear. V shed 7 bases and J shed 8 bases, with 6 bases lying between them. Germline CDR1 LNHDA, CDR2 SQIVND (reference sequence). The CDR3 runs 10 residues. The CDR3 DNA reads TGTGCCAGTACTTGTCATGAGCAGTTCTTC. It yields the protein CASTCHEQFF.

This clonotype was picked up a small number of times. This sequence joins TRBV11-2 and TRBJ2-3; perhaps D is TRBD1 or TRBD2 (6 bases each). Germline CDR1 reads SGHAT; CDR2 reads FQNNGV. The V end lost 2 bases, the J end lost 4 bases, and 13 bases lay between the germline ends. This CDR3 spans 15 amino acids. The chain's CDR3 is CASSLSLGGPDTQYF. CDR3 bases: TGTGCCAGCAGCTTAAGTCTTGGGGGGCCAGATACGCAGTATTTT.

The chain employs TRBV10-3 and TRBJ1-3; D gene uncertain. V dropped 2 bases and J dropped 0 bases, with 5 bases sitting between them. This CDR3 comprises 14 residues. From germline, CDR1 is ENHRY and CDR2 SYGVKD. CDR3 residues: CAISEELSGNTIYF. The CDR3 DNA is TGTGCCATCAGTGAGGAGCTCTCTGGAAACACCATATATTTT.

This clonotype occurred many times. CDR3 residues: CASSFVDNINSPLHF. DNA for the CDR3: TGTGCCAGCAGCTTCGTGGACAACATTAATTCACCCCTCCACTTT. The chain recombines TRBV5-6 with TRBJ1-6, with D possibly being TRBD1 (5 bases). This CDR3 has 15 amino acids. V lost 2 bases and J lost 6, with 12 bases in between. From germline, CDR1 is SGHDT and CDR2 YYEEEE. The whole variable domain, remainder taken from reference TRBV5-6 and TRBJ1-6, is DAGVTQSPTHLIKTRGQQVTLRCSPKSGHDTVSWYQQALGQGPQFIFQYYEEEERQRGNFPDRFSGHQFPNYSSELNVNALLLGDSALYLCASSFVDNINSPLHFGNGTRLTVT.

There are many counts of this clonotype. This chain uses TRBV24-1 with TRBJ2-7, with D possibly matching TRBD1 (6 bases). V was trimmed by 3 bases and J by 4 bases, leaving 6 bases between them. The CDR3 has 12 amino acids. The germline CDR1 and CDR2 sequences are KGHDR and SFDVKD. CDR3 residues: CATSDTGYEQYF. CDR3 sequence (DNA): TGTGCCACCAGTGATACAGGGTACGAGCAGTACTTC.

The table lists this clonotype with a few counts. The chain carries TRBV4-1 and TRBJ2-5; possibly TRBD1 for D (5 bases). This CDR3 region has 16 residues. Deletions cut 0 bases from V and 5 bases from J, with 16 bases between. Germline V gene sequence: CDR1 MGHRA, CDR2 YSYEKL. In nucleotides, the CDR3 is TGCGCCAGCAGCCAAGACCGGCAGGGTGACTGGGAGACCCAGTACTTC. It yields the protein CASSQDRQGDWETQYF.

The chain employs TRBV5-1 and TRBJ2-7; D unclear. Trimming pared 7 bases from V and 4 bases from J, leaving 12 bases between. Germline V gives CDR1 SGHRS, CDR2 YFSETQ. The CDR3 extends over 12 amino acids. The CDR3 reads CASRSSEYEQYF. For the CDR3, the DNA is TGCGCCAGCCGATCTAGTGAGTACGAGCAGTACTTC.

CDR3 in DNA: TGTGCCAGCAGCCCCTCAGGAGGGGTTTGGTACGAGCAGTACTTC. Its translation is CASSPSGGVWYEQYF. The V gene is TRBV7-9, the J gene TRBJ2-7; weak D call: TRBD2 (6 bases). Trimming cost V 5 bases and J 4 bases, with 18 bases left between them. The CDR3 totals 15 residues. CDR1 SEHNR and CDR2 FQNEAQ come from the germline V gene (reference sequence). The variable domain in full, with the rest retrieved from reference TRBV7-9 and TRBJ2-7, is DTGVSQNPRHKITKRGQNVTFRCDPISEHNRLYWYRQTLGQGPEFLTYFQNEAQLEKSRLLSDRFSAERPKGSFSTLEIQRTEQGDSAMYLCASSPSGGVWYEQYFGPGTRLTVT.

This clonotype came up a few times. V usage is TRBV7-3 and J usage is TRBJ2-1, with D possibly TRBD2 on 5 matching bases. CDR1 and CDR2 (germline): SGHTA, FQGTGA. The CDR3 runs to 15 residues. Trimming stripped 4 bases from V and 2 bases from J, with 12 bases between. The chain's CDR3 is CASSSLPGTYNEQFF. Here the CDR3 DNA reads TGTGCCAGCAGCTCCCTACCGGGAACCTACAATGAGCAGTTCTTC. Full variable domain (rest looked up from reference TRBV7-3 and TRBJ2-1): GAGVSQTPSNKVTEKGKYVELRCDPISGHTALYWYRQSLGQGPEFLIYFQGTGAADDSGLPNDRFFAVRPEGSVSTLKIQRTERGDSAVYLCASSSLPGTYNEQFFGPGTRLTVL.

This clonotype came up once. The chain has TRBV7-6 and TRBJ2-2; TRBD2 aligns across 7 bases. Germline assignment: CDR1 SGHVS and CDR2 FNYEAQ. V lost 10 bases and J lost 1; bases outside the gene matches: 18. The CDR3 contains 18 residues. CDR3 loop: CAITPYPAGTVNTGELFF. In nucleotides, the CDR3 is TGTGCCATCACTCCCTACCCAGCGGGGACCGTGAACACCGGGGAGCTGTTTTTT.

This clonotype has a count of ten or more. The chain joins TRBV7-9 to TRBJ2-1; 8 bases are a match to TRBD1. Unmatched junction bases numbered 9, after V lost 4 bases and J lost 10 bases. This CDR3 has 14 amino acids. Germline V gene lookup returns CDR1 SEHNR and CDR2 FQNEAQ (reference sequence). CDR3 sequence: CASSSDRALGEQFF. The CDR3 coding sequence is TGTGCCAGCAGCTCGGACAGGGCGCTGGGGGAGCAGTTCTTC.

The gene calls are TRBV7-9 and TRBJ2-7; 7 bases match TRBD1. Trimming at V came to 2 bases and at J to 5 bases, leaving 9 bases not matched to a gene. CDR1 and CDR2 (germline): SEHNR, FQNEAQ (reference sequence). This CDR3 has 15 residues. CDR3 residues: CASSLSVRGSHEQYF. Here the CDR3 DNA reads TGTGCCAGCAGCTTATCGGTCAGGGGGTCCCACGAGCAGTACTTC.

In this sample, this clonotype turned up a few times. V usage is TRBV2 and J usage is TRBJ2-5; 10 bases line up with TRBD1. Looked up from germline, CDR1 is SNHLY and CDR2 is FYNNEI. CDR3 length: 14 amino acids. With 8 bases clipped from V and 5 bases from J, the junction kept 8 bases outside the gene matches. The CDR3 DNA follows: TGTGCCAGCTGGCCGGGACAGGGGCTGGAGACCCAGTACTTC. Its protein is CASWPGQGLETQYF. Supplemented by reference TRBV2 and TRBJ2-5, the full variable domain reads EPEVTQTPSHQVTQMGQEVILRCVPISNHLYFYWYRQILGQKVEFLVSFYNNEISEKSEIFDDQFSVERPDGSNFTLKIRSTKLEDSAMYFCASWPGQGLETQYFGPGTRLLVL.

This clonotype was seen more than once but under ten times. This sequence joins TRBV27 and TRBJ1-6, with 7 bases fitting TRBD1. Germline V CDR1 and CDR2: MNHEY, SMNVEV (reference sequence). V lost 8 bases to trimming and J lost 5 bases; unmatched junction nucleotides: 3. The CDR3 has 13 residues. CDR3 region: CASRTGNNSPLHF. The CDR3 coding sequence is TGTGCCAGCCGGACAGGAAATAATTCACCCCTCCACTTT.

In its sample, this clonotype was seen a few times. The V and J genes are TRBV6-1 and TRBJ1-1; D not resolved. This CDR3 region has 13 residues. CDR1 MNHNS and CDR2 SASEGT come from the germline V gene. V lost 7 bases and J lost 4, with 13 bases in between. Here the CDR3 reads CASKLGESTEAFF. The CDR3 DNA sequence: TGTGCCAGCAAGCTCGGGGAGAGCACTGAAGCTTTCTTT.

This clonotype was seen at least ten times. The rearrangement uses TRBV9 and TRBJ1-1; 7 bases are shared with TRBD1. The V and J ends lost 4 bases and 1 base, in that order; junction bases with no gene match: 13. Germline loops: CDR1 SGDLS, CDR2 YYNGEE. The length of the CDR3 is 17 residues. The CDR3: CASSKQPSGTANTEAFF. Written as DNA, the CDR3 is TGTGCCAGCAGCAAACAACCCTCCGGGACAGCGAACACTGAAGCTTTCTTT.

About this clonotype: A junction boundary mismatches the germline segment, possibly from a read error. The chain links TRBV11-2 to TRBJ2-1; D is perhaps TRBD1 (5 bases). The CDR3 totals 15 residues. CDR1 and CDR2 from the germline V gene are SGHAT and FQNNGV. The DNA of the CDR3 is TGTGCCAGCAGCCTAGACAGTTACTCCTACAATGAGCAGTTCTTC. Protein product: CASSLDSYSYNEQFF.

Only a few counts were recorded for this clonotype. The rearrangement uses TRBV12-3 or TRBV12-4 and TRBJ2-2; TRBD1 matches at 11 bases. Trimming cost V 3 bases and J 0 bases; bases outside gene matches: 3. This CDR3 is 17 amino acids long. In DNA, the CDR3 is TGTGCCAGCAGTTTCGAGGACAGGGGGCCGAACACCGGGGAGCTGTTTTTT. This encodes CASSFEDRGPNTGELFF.

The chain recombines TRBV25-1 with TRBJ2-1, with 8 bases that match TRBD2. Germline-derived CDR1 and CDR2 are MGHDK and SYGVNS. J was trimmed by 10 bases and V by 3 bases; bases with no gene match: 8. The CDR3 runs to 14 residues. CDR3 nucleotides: TGTGCCAGCAGTGAGGGTAGCGGGACTAACGAGCAGTTCTTC. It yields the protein CASSEGSGTNEQFF.

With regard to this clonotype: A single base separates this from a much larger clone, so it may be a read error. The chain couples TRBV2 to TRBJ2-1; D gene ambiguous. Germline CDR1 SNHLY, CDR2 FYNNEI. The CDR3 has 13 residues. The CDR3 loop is CASIETWDTEQFF. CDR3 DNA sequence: TGTGCCAGCATTGAAACTTGGGATACTGAGCAGTTCTTC.

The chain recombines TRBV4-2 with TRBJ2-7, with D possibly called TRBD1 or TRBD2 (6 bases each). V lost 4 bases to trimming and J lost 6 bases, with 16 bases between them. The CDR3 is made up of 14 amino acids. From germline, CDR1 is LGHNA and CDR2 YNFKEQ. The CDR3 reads CASSPNRAGGEQYV. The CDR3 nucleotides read TGTGCCAGCAGCCCTAACAGGGCCGGGGGCGAGCAGTACGTC.

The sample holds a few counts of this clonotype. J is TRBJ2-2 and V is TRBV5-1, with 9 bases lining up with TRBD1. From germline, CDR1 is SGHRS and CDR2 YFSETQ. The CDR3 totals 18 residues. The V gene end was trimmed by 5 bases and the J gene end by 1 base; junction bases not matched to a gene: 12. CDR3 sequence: CASSTLVQGAGNTGELFF. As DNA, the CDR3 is TGCGCCAGCAGTACGCTTGTACAGGGGGCAGGGAACACCGGGGAGCTGTTTTTT.

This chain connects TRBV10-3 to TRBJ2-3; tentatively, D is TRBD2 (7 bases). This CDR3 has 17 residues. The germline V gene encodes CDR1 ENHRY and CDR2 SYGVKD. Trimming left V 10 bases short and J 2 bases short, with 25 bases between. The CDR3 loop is CATTGGGQDRTTDTQYF. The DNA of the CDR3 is TGTGCCACCACTGGGGGGGGGCAGGACCGTACCACAGATACGCAGTATTTT.

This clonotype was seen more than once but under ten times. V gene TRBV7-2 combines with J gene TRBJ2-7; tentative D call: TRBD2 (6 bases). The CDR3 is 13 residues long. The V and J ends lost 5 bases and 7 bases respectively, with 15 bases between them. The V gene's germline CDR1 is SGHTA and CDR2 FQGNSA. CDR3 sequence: CASSELALGEQYF. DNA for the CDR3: TGTGCCAGCAGCGAACTAGCCCTAGGGGAGCAGTACTTC. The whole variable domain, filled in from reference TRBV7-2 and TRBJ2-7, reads GAGVSQSPSNKVTEKGKDVELRCDPISGHTALYWYRQSLGQGLEFLIYFQGNSAPDKSGLPSDRFSAERTGGSVSTLTIQRTQQEDSAVYLCASSELALGEQYFGPGTRLTVT.

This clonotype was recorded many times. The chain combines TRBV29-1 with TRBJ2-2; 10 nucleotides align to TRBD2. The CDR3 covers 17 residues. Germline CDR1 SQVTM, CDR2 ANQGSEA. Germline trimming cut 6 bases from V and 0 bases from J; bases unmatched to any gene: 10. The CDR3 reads CSVMGASGGTNTGELFF. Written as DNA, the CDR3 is TGCAGCGTCATGGGGGCTAGCGGGGGAACGAACACCGGGGAGCTGTTTTTT.